The sequence of this T cell receptor (beta chain) was determined in a study of blood T cell repertoires in COVID-19. Study-wide background: The United States, Italy and Spain supplied acute and convalescent COVID-19 samples.

Germline CDR1 DFQATT, CDR2 SNEGSKA (reference sequence). V was shortened by 4 bases and J by 4 bases, with 6 bases between the two germline ends. The CDR3 extends over 11 amino acids. Generated by immunoSEQ multiplex PCR, the TCRdb table keeps only in-frame clones and is missing some. This sample yields 60,000 or so clones, of which roughly 72% are seen a single time; about 6.4% belongs to the top ten. Sequencing was carried out using peripheral blood. The receptor was derived from a woman between 50 and 59 years old with active or convalescent COVID-19. The V and J genes are TRBV20-1 and TRBJ2-3, with D maybe TRBD2 (5 bases). The CDR3: CSAIGADTQYF. The CDR3 nucleotides are TGCAGTGCTATCGGGGCAGATACGCAGTATTTT.